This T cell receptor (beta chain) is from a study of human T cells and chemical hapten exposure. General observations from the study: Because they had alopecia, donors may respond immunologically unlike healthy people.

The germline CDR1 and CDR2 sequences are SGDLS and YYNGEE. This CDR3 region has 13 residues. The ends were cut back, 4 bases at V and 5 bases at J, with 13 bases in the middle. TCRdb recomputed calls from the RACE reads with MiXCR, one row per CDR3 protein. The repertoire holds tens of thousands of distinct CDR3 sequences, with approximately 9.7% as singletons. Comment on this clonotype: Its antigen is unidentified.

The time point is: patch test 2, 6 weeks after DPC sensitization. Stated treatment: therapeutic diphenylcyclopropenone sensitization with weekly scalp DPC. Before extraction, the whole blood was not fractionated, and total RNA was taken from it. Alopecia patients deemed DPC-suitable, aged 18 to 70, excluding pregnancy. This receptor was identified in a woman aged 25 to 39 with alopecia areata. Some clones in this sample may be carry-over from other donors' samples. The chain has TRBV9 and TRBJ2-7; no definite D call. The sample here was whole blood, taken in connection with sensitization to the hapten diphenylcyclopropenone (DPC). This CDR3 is CASSLYGQDEQYF. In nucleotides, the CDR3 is TGTGCCAGCAGCCTATACGGGCAAGACGAGCAGTACTTC. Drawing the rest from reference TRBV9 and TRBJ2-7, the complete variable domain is DSGVTQTPKHLITATGQRVTLRCSPRSGDLSVYWYQQSLDQGLQFLIQYYNGEERAKGNILERFSAQQFPDLHSELNLSSLELGDSALYFCASSLYGQDEQYFGPGTRLTVT.